This TCR beta chain originates from a study of blood T cell repertoires in COVID-19 (dated by TCRdb to the early 2020s). A note on the overall study: Samples from collaborators originated in the United States, Italy and Spain and spanned both the acute and convalescent phases of COVID-19. The material from the prospective study consisted of cDNA or gDNA derived from T cells, B-cell-depleted T cells, or PBMCs. The dataset comprised deeply sampled blood TCRbeta repertoires from subjects exposed to, actively infected with, or recovered from COVID-19. The repertoires were made available in a free public database intended to serve as a resource for research on the immune response to SARS-CoV-2. Samples were obtained from the ongoing ImmuneRACE study (first 160 participants) and from over a thousand subjects provided by 6 global collaborators. The sample metadata nearly always contained a de-identified subject ID, COVID-19 status, age in years and sex. Where available, HLA class I and class II types were obtained from metadata supplied by the sample provider rather than from assay-based typing.

What the study reported, not specific to this receptor: The quantity of clinical and demographic metadata differed by source and by participant and was supplied without curation.

Regarding this clone: Its target antigen remains unknown. Base qualities are missing; no much larger clone stands one base away.

From a lookup of the germline V gene (reference sequence), CDR1 and CDR2 are SGHKS and YYEKEE. V drops 0 bases and J drops 1 base, leaving 6 bases in between. The CDR3 measures 14 amino acids from cysteine to phenylalanine. Only the CDR3 DNA stays, 42 bases, in frame from base 1. The collaborating institutions used their own protocols to collect whole blood in K2EDTA tubes. Collaborator samples were shipped for TCRbeta analysis as frozen whole blood, isolated PBMCs, or DNA extracted from either sample type. TCRbeta CDR3 regions were amplified from genomic DNA by means of the immunoSEQ Assay, a bias-controlled multiplex PCR. As for the authors' bioinformatics: Nucleated cell counts per sample were estimated from amplification of reference gene primers within the assay. To quantify the absolute abundance of each unique TCRbeta CDR3 rearrangement, sequence reads were collapsed and filtered. For each sample, productive Simpson clonality was calculated by taking the square root of Simpson's diversity index across productive rearrangements. TCRdb provides this immuneACCESS table in a form limited to in-frame rearrangements. Some clones are lacking; in checked studies, under half of them reflect an unresolved V gene, and why the rest are absent is not known. V and J calls and clone size are given by that table; D and trimming were obtained from the DNA. This sample holds 130,000 to 150,000 clones; about 76% were observed only once. Of the sample, around 14% is held by the ten largest clones.

The origin of this receptor is a man aged 80 or over with acute or convalescent COVID-19. This chain joins TRBV5-5 to TRBJ2-3, with a tentative D gene TRBD1 over 6 matching bases. The sequencing sample was made of peripheral blood. The CDR3 protein sequence reads: CASSLDRGTDTQYF. The nucleotide sequence is TGTGCCAGCAGCTTGGACAGGGGCACAGATACGCAGTATTTT.